This TCR beta chain was observed in a study of T cell changes during pregnancy in multiple sclerosis. V dropped 2 bases and J dropped 2; count of bases not matched to a gene: 6. The V gene's germline CDR1 is SNHLY and CDR2 FYNNEI. The CDR3 consists of 16 residues. TCRdb's copy holds only in-frame clones and misses some; the assay was immunoSEQ multiplex PCR. In the table there are about 52,000 clones, 90% to 95% of which are singletons. V usage is TRBV2 and J usage is TRBJ2-7, with 10 bases lining up with TRBD2. Sample: CD4+ T cells from peripheral blood mononuclear cells, taken before pregnancy. This sequence was found in a female donor with multiple sclerosis, enrolled in a pregnancy study. The CDR3 sequence: CASSELAGERPYEQYF. The CDR3 nucleotides read TGTGCCAGCAGTGAACTAGCGGGAGAGCGTCCCTACGAGCAGTACTTC.